The sequence of this T cell receptor beta chain was determined in a study of T cell responses to AZD1222 COVID-19 vaccine (dated by TCRdb to about 2021). Concerning the study at large: AZD1222 recipients with second doses at about 4 weeks or about 12 weeks were pooled, because spike-specific TCR depth and breadth did not differ between schedules. TCR sequencing covered roughly 230 trial participants: about 210 given two doses of AZD1222 and about 26 given two doses of MenACWY control vaccine. Enrollment into the trials was organized by age into subgroups of 18-55, 56-69 and 70-plus years, and those subgroups contained approximately 150, 30 and 60 TCR-sequenced participants, respectively. The research as a whole found: Conclusions about previously exposed vaccinees are limited, since just 6 or 7 AZD1222 recipients were seropositive for SARS-CoV-2 at baseline. In the small 56-69-year group, the increase in depth fell short of significance, most likely because of low power. Reportedly, almost half of the unique spike-specific TCRs recognized epitopes lying outside the regions that are mutated in the B.1.351 and B.1.1.7 variants. Vaccine-associated CD4 TCRs spanned the whole spike protein, with dominant responses in regions 160-218 and 743-854. Because no day 14 peak-response samples were available, repertoires were characterized only after the peak T cell response. After two AZD1222 doses, both the breadth and the depth of spike-specific TCRs were significantly higher than at day 0 and than in MenACWY recipients. Participants were mostly white British and included more females than males, and it was suggested by the authors that clonal diversity may have been underestimated.

For this chain, trimming is 5 bases at the V end and 6 bases at the J end, and the number of junction bases without a gene match is 3. Taken from cysteine to phenylalanine, the CDR3 has 14 residues. Of all the DNA, just the CDR3 is kept, 42 bases in frame from base 1. CDR1 and CDR2, per the germline V gene, are SGHTA and FQGNSA. This specimen's time point label, per the study, means: baseline before first vaccination. Vaccinee samples came from UK trials COV001 and COV002, including a single-blind randomized controlled phase 2/3 trial of AZD1222 (ChAdOx1 nCoV-19) in healthy adults. For TCRbeta chain sequencing, PBMC samples from trial participants were taken at day 0 and at day 28 after the second dose. The CDR3 regions of human TCRbeta chains were analyzed by immunosequencing. On the study's bioinformatics: TCRs in the repertoires were matched against a reference library of SARS-CoV-2-specific TCRs that had been generated with the MIRA antigen-specificity platform. Breadth meant the fraction of unique TCRs that were SARS-CoV-2-associated, whereas depth meant the fraction of total T cells that were SARS-CoV-2-associated. Using the MIRA data, every spike-specific TCR was mapped to the spike region that the TCR reacted to and assigned to either a CD4 or a CD8 class. Log10-transformed breadth and depth values were compared by one-way ANOVA with Sidak's multiple comparisons tests. Here the immuneACCESS table is served through TCRdb, limited to in-frame sequences with V and J called. Missing clones are a known gap in these copies; in checked studies unresolved V genes cover under half, and the rest lacks a known reason. V and J calls and clone size are those listed in that table; D and trimming were worked out from the DNA. The sample contains some 120,000 clones, 70% to 90% of them found a single time. In total, the top ten clones hold about 8.6% of the sample.

Regarding this clone: Which antigen it targets is not known. Qualities for individual bases were not recorded, and no much larger clone is one base off.

The source is an adult in good health. The chain joins TRBV7-2 to TRBJ2-2, with 10 junctional bases fitting TRBD1. The sequencing here drew on peripheral blood, taken on day 0 of AZD1222 vaccination. The nucleotide sequence is given as TGTGCCAGCAGCAAAGACAGGGGGCCCGGGGAGCTGTTTTTT. Protein translation: CASSKDRGPGELFF.